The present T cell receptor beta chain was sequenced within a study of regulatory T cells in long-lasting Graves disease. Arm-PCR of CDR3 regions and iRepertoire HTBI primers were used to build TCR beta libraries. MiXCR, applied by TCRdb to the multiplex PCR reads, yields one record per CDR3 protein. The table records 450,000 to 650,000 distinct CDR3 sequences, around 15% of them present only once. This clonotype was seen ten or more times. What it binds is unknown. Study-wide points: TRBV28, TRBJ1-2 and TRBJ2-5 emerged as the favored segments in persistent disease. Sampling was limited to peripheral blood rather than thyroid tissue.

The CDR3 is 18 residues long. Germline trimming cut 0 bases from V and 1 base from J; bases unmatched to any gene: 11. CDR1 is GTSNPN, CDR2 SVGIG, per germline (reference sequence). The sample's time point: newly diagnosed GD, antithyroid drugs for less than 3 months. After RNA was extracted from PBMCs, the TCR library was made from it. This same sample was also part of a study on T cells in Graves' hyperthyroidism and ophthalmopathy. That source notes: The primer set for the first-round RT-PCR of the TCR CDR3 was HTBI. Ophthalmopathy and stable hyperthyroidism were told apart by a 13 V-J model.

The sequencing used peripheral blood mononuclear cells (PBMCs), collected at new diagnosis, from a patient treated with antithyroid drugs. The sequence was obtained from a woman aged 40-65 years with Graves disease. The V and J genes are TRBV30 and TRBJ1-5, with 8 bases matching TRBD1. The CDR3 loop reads CAWSVQGGGFYSNQPQHF. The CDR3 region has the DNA TGTGCCTGGAGTGTACAGGGGGGGGGGTTTTACAGCAATCAGCCCCAGCATTTT.